The TCR beta chain under discussion was sequenced for a study of CD8 T cells in ankylosing spondylitis (dated by TCRdb to the late 2010s). General notes on the study: T cell receptor beta repertoires were profiled in healthy donors and ankylosing spondylitis patients so that disease-linked TCR variants could be found. The whole study cohort included some 100 healthy donors and 25 or so ankylosing spondylitis patients. Peripheral blood was sampled, and synovial fluid was additionally collected from ankylosing spondylitis patients. Points the paper makes about the study in general: Blood from ankylosing spondylitis patients appeared to be characterized by a TCR beta motif made up of under ten highly homologous amino acid variants. The disease-linked clones were reported to be significantly enriched in matched synovial fluid samples from ankylosing spondylitis patients. The disease-linked clones showed a CD8+ phenotype and occurred at relatively low frequencies in peripheral blood. Some of the motif variants had been reported before in the synovial fluid and blood of reactive arthritis patients, a finding that suggests common disease-initiation mechanisms.

Notes on this clonotype: This receptor's antigen is unknown. Base qualities are not provided; no much larger clone lies one nucleotide away.

CDR1 and CDR2 were assigned from the germline V gene (reference sequence) as SGHKS and YYEKEE. The cysteine opens and the phenylalanine closes a CDR3 of 16 amino acids. Only the CDR3 DNA is retained, 48 bases long and in frame from the first base. V loses 4 bases at its end and J loses 5 bases; junction bases beyond the gene matches: 7. The listed sequencing device is Illumina HiSeq 2500. TCR beta libraries were prepared by quantitative 5'-RACE with molecular barcodes. In the original analysis: To identify disease-linked TCR variants, a new computational method was used, one built on a probabilistic model of VDJ rearrangement. Using fastp trimming at Q25 and MiXCR clonotype assembly, TCRdb reanalyzed the public sequencing data and kept in-frame beta chains. Identical CDR3 protein sequences are pooled into one entry, listed with their most common genes and DNA. It is TCRdb's table, rather than the study itself, that gives the V and J calls and clone size. This sample has around 300,000 distinct CDR3 sequences in its table, and 11% of those were observed once. Of the sample, roughly 9.2% is held by the ten largest clones.

The receptor was derived from a female donor with ankylosing spondylitis or in good health (not recorded which). The chain is made from TRBV5-5 and TRBJ2-1; 12 central nucleotides agree with TRBD2. The sample taken for sequencing was blood, either unsorted or a sorted T cell fraction (not recorded which). The nucleotide sequence is TGTGCCAGCAGCCCGCTGACTAGCGGGAGAAACAATGAGCAGTTCTTC. Translation gives CASSPLTSGRNNEQFF.